This TCR beta chain was identified in a study of T-cell memory formation after mild COVID-19. Study in general: Largely, TCR clusters stayed within a single donor.

This clonotype occurred a few times. Its antigen is not identified. General study results and limits: Memory sampled before infection contained some responding clones, suggesting cross-reactive memory joined. Clones which contracted sat mainly in CM and EM if CD4+, and in EMRA if CD8+.

V gave up 0 bases and J gave up 7 bases; unmatched junction bases: 5. This CDR3 spans 14 amino acids. Germline CDR1 and CDR2: KGHSH and LQKENI. Each CDR3 protein is one row after TCRdb ran MiXCR on the 5' RACE reads. The table has approximately 260,000 distinct CDR3 sequences, over 15% seen once. Sequences were obtained from PBMCs or a T cell subset sorted from them (not recorded which). The chain recombines TRBV18 with TRBJ1-1, with 7 bases that match TRBD1. The sequence was collected from a young man who had mild COVID-19 (a few samples of this study predate the infection). Cell type and time point are not known. For the CDR3, the DNA is TGTGCCAGCTCACCACCGGGACAGCCCAGTGAAGCTTTCTTT. This gives the protein CASSPPGQPSEAFF.